The 24 T cell receptor beta chains listed next were all sequenced from one sample in a study of blood T cell repertoires in COVID-19. Sequencing was performed with immunoSEQ multiplex PCR; in TCRdb, only in-frame clones are kept and a portion is missing. Of roughly 71,000 clones in the sample, roughly 88% were seen once. Sequencing was done on a sample of peripheral blood. These receptors were collected from a middle-aged man with acute or convalescent COVID-19.

The rearrangement joins TRBV7-9 to TRBJ1-1, with a weak D call TRBD1 (6 bases). The CDR3 extends over 15 amino acids. Germline values: CDR1 SEHNR, CDR2 FQNEAQ (reference sequence). With 1 base removed from V and 5 bases from J, the gap between germline ends came to 14 bases. CDR3 DNA sequence: TGTGCCAGCAGCTTAGTTGGCAGGGGTTCAACTGAAGCTTTCTTT. It yields the protein CASSLVGRGSTEAFF.

This clone is termed hyperexpanded (1% or more). V and J are TRBV7-2 and TRBJ2-1; TRBD2 matches 12 bases. CDR3 length: 18 residues. The V segment lost 2 bases and the J segment 6 bases; nucleotides outside the gene matches: 11. From germline, CDR1 is SGHTA and CDR2 FQGNSA. CDR3 sequence: CASSLRALLAGGTNEQFF. CDR3 nucleotide sequence: TGTGCCAGCAGCTTACGGGCCCTCCTAGCGGGGGGGACCAATGAGCAGTTCTTC.

The chain combines TRBV9 with TRBJ1-6, with D unclear. The germline CDR1 and CDR2 sequences are SGDLS and YYNGEE. Deletions cut 0 bases from V and 7 bases from J, with 14 bases between. The CDR3 spans 16 residues. CDR3 sequence (DNA): TGTGCCAGCAGCGTAGGTCAGGTTTTCGAGAATTCACCCCTCCACTTT. Translating gives CASSVGQVFENSPLHF.

The chain uses TRBV12-3 or TRBV12-4 and TRBJ1-2; D gene unclear. With 0 bases removed from V and 8 bases from J, the gap between germline ends came to 7 bases. The CDR3 is 12 amino acids. CDR3 loop: CASSLASGGYTF. In DNA, the CDR3 is TGTGCCAGCAGTTTAGCGTCGGGAGGCTACACCTTC.

V gene TRBV3-1 (or the pseudogene TRBV3-2) combines with J gene TRBJ1-3, with D unresolved. The CDR3 has 14 residues. Germline CDR1 and CDR2: LGHDT and YNNKEL (reference sequence). The V end lost 2 bases, the J end lost 0 bases, and 5 bases lay between the germline ends. CDR3 protein: CASSQTSSGNTIYF. CDR3 nucleotides: TGTGCCAGCAGCCAAACCAGCTCTGGAAACACCATATATTTT.

The chain uses TRBV21-1 and TRBJ2-5; the table's D gene call, TRBD1, was not cross checked with the DNA. TRBV21-1 is a pseudogene segment. There are 12 residues in the CDR3. The chain's CDR3 is CASRTGGETQYF. CDR3 coding DNA: TGTGCCAGCAGGACAGGAGGAGAGACCCAGTACTTC.

The chain uses TRBV11-2 and TRBJ1-3, with D perhaps matching TRBD1 (5 bases). The V gene's germline CDR1 is SGHAT and CDR2 FQNNGV. Trimming took off 7 bases at V and 4 bases at J, with 8 bases between the two ends. This CDR3 is built from 12 residues. In DNA, the CDR3 is TGTGCCAGCACAGACAGAGGAAACACCATATATTTT. Protein product: CASTDRGNTIYF.

The rearrangement joins TRBV24-1 to TRBJ1-5; D is ambiguous. Trimming cost V 3 bases and J 11 bases, with 13 bases left between them. The germline CDR1 and CDR2 sequences are KGHDR and SFDVKD. CDR3 length: 13 amino acids. Here the CDR3 DNA reads TGTGCCACCAGTGATGGATATTCGGAGGCCCAGCATTTT. The encoded protein is CATSDGYSEAQHF.

CDR3 nucleotide sequence: TGTGCCAGCAGCGAGCAGGGGGGCACTGAAGCTTTCTTT. It codes for CASSEQGGTEAFF. The chain links TRBV6-5 to TRBJ1-1; TRBD1 aligns across 7 bases. CDR1 and CDR2 from the germline V gene are MNHEY and SVGAGI. The CDR3 totals 13 residues. J lost 4 bases, V lost 6 bases, and 5 bases had no gene match.

The chain carries TRBV27 and TRBJ1-1, with D unresolved. Germline CDR1 MNHEY, CDR2 SMNVEV (reference sequence). CDR3 length: 18 residues. Trimming left V 4 bases short and J 0 bases short, with 21 bases between. In nucleotides, the CDR3 is TGTGCCAGCAGTTCCTACCCGGCCTGGCCGGAGGTGAACACTGAAGCTTTCTTT. It yields the protein CASSSYPAWPEVNTEAFF.

This clone was picked up a small number of times. The chain carries TRBV3-1 (or the pseudogene TRBV3-2) and TRBJ1-6; TRBD1 matches 9 bases. Germline values: CDR1 LGHDT, CDR2 YNNKEL (reference sequence). After removal of 9 bases from V and 9 bases from J, the junction contained 9 bases not matched to a gene. This CDR3 has 14 residues. The CDR3: CASMTGTGSSPLHF. As DNA, the CDR3 is TGTGCCAGTATGACCGGGACAGGGAGTTCACCCCTCCACTTT.

The rearrangement links TRBV5-1 to TRBJ1-6; 10 nucleotides agree with TRBD1. The CDR3 consists of 16 residues. Trimming removed 0 bases from V and 9 bases from J; junction bases left unmatched: 6. Germline loops: CDR1 SGHRS, CDR2 YFSETQ. The CDR3, as DNA: TGCGCCAGCAGCTTGGAAGGGACAGGGGTCTCTTCACCCCTCCACTTT. It is translated as CASSLEGTGVSSPLHF.

The chain recombines TRBV6-5 with TRBJ1-2; 12 nucleotides match TRBD1. The CDR3 runs to 15 residues. Trimming took 6 bases from V and 8 from J; bases not matched to a gene: 10. The V gene's germline CDR1 is MNHEY and CDR2 SVGAGI. In DNA form, the CDR3 reads TGTGCCAGCAGGCCCGGGACAGGGGGCGCGAGGGGCTACACCTTC. It yields the protein CASRPGTGGARGYTF.

The rearrangement joins TRBV19 to TRBJ2-1; 13 nucleotides match TRBD2. From germline, CDR1 is LNHDA and CDR2 SQIVND (reference sequence). With V trimmed by 5 bases and J by 6 bases, 4 bases remained unmatched. The CDR3 totals 15 residues. DNA of the CDR3: TGTGCCAGTAGTCCCCGACTAGCGGGGGGCAATGAGCAGTTCTTC. Translated, it gives CASSPRLAGGNEQFF.

The genes are TRBV28 and TRBJ1-1, with 7 bases identical to TRBD1. The CDR3 is 14 residues long. Germline V gene lookup returns CDR1 MDHEN and CDR2 SYDVKM. V shed 2 bases and J 3 bases; nucleotides not matched to a gene: 3. The CDR3 sequence is CASSLSDRDTEAFF. The CDR3 coding sequence is TGTGCCAGCAGTTTAAGTGACAGGGACACTGAAGCTTTCTTT.

This chain joins TRBV10-3 and TRBJ2-5, with TRBD2 matching 7 bases. The ends lost 3 bases at V and 0 bases at J; junction bases unmatched: 7. The V gene's germline CDR1 is ENHRY and CDR2 SYGVKD. The CDR3 contains 16 residues. Here the CDR3 reads CAISDPESGDQETQYF. As DNA, the CDR3 is TGTGCCATCAGTGACCCCGAGAGCGGGGACCAAGAGACCCAGTACTTC.

The chain couples TRBV5-1 to TRBJ1-2, with TRBD1 identical over 12 bases. Trimming at V came to 4 bases and at J to 12 bases, leaving 4 bases not matched to a gene. This CDR3 region has 12 residues. Germline CDR1 and CDR2: SGHRS and YFSETQ. The CDR3 protein is CASSPGQGANTF. The CDR3 coding sequence is TGCGCCAGCAGCCCGGGACAGGGGGCTAACACCTTC. Full variable domain (missing parts from reference TRBV5-1 and TRBJ1-2): KAGVTQTPRYLIKTRGQQVTLSCSPISGHRSVSWYQQTPGQGLQFLFEYFSETQRNKGNFPGRFSGRQFSNSRSEMNVSTLELGDSALYLCASSPGQGANTFGSGTRLTVV.

The chain joins TRBV7-3 to TRBJ1-4; D is unclear. V was clipped by 2 bases and J by 8 bases, with 21 bases between them. This CDR3 is built from 17 residues. Germline V gene lookup returns CDR1 SGHTA and CDR2 FQGTGA. The CDR3 DNA reads TGTGCCAGCAGCTTATACCCCTATAAAGGCAGGTTGGAAAAACTGTTTTTT. Amino acids: CASSLYPYKGRLEKLFF.

This chain joins TRBV24-1 and TRBJ2-7; D perhaps matches TRBD1 (6 bases). The CDR3 runs 13 residues. Trimming shortened V by 3 bases and J by 2 bases, and 7 bases separated the two germline ends. The germline gives CDR1 KGHDR, CDR2 SFDVKD. The CDR3 protein is CATSDNRAYEQYF. The CDR3 nucleotides read TGTGCCACCAGTGATAACAGGGCCTACGAGCAGTACTTC.

This clone was recorded only once. This chain connects TRBV7-8 to TRBJ2-3, with unresolved D. The ends were cut back, 2 bases at V and 2 bases at J, with 5 bases in the middle. Germline CDR1 is SGHVS and CDR2 is FQNEAQ. CDR3 length: 13 amino acids. The CDR3 DNA reads as TGTGCCAGCAGCTTACCCTACACAGATACGCAGTATTTT. Translation gives CASSLPYTDTQYF.

This chain connects TRBV2 to TRBJ2-1; tentative D call: TRBD2 (5 bases). Trimming shortened V by 3 bases and J by 9 bases, and 9 bases separated the two germline ends. From germline, CDR1 is SNHLY and CDR2 FYNNEI. The CDR3 covers 12 residues. Written as DNA, the CDR3 is TGTGCCAGCAGTGAGGAGCGGAGTGAGCAGTTCTTC. Protein product: CASSEERSEQFF.

CDR3 sequence (DNA): TGTGCCAGCTCACCCGAATCGCAGGCAAACCAAGAGACCCAGTACTTC. Protein sequence: CASSPESQANQETQYF. This chain uses TRBV18 with TRBJ2-5; D is undetermined. The CDR3 loop spans 16 amino acids. Germline CDR1 is KGHSH and CDR2 is LQKENI. The V end lost 3 bases, the J end lost 0 bases, and 14 bases lay between the germline ends.

V usage is TRBV28 and J usage is TRBJ1-5; 7 nucleotides line up with TRBD1. Germline assignment: CDR1 MDHEN and CDR2 SYDVKM. This CDR3 spans 17 amino acids. The V and J ends lost 5 bases and 0 bases, in that order; junction bases with no gene match: 10. Here the CDR3 reads CASSEGARGYSNQPQHF. CDR3 in DNA: TGTGCCAGCAGTGAGGGGGCGCGGGGTTATAGCAATCAGCCCCAGCATTTT.

The chain couples TRBV5-1 to TRBJ2-1, with TRBD1 matching over 9 bases. With V trimmed by 4 bases and J by 0 bases, 2 bases remained unmatched. This CDR3 is built from 15 residues. CDR1 and CDR2 (germline): SGHRS, YFSETQ. The CDR3 DNA is TGCGCCAGCAGCACGGGACAGGGCTCCTACAATGAGCAGTTCTTC. The encoded protein is CASSTGQGSYNEQFF.